This TCR beta chain originates from a study of blood T cell repertoires in COVID-19. Overall study: The cDNA or gDNA used as material had been derived from T cells, B-cell-depleted T cells, or PBMCs.

V lost 1 base and J 4 bases, leaving 17 bases between the germline ends. Germline V lookup: CDR1 SGHNT, CDR2 YYREEE (reference sequence). The CDR3 length is 16 residues. Per the original methods: Estimates of nucleated cell counts were drawn from the amplification of reference gene primers. Generated by immunoSEQ multiplex PCR, the TCRdb table keeps only in-frame clones and is missing some. Clonal size and the V and J genes are those of that table, whereas D and trimming came from the DNA. The data show under 200,000 clones, 75% to 90% seen once. Participant age was roughly 18 to 90 years, and participants resided in about two dozen US areas. Participants' own reports of clinical history determined their cohort assignment.

The clonotype comes from a woman aged 55-70 years who had recovered from COVID-19. The chain is built from TRBV5-4 and TRBJ2-5; D is perhaps TRBD1 (6 bases). Sequencing input: PBMCs or T cells enriched from blood (not recorded which). The CDR3 bases are TGTGCCAGCAGCTTGCTCGCCGCCCAGGGGATAGAGACCCAGTACTTC. The encoded protein is CASSLLAAQGIETQYF.